The rows below give T cell receptor beta chains drawn from one sample of a study of T-cell memory formation after mild COVID-19. In TCRdb, the 5' RACE reads were re-called with MiXCR into one record per CDR3 protein. The sample yields 470,000 or so distinct CDR3 sequences, 18% seen once. Sequencing was done on a sample of PBMCs or a T cell subset sorted from them (not recorded which). The receptors derive from an adult woman who had mild COVID-19 (a few samples of this study predate the infection). Cell type and time point are not known. CDR3s include the opening cysteine and the closing phenylalanine or tryptophan. The D gene is left open where the match is weak. The size of a clone is reported for some rows only, either as once, few or many, or as a class for expanded clones.

TRBD2,TRBV7-3,NA,TRBJ2-2,CASSLRFLAGGAGELFF,TGTGCCAGCAGCTTAAGGTTCCTAGCGGGTGGCGCCGGGGAGCTGTTTTTT
TRBD1,TRBV6-5,few,TRBJ1-1,CASRKDRGNTEAFF,TGTGCCAGCAGGAAAGACAGGGGTAACACTGAAGCTTTCTTT
TRBD2,TRBV20-1,few,TRBJ2-4,CSATPIGGNGQNIQYF,TGCAGTGCTACTCCCATCGGGGGGAACGGCCAAAACATTCAGTACTTC
NA,TRBV5-1,NA,TRBJ1-5,CASSLGVENQPQHF,TGCGCCAGCAGCTTGGGAGTCGAGAATCAGCCCCAGCATTTT
TRBD1,TRBV18,NA,TRBJ2-1,CASSPGQGASEQFF,TGTGCCAGCTCACCTGGACAGGGGGCTTCGGAGCAGTTCTTC
NA,TRBV29-1,NA,TRBJ2-4,CSVLIAKNIQYF,TGCAGCGTCCTTATAGCCAAAAACATTCAGTACTTC
TRBD2,TRBV6-1,few,TRBJ2-2,CASRDYTSGRAGELFF,TGTGCCAGCAGGGACTACACTAGCGGGAGGGCCGGGGAGCTGTTTTTT
NA,TRBV4-2,NA,TRBJ1-3,CASSQDGGNTIYF,TGTGCCAGCAGCCAAGATGGGGGAAACACCATATATTTT
TRBD1,TRBV19,NA,TRBJ2-1,CATLATGTGRNEQFF,TGTGCCACCCTAGCTACCGGGACAGGGAGGAACGAGCAGTTCTTC
NA,TRBV9,few,TRBJ1-1,CASSVDGTEAFF,TGTGCCAGCAGCGTAGACGGCACTGAAGCTTTCTTT
NA,TRBV19,few,TRBJ1-1,CASRMDGGPTEAFF,TGTGCCAGTAGGATGGACGGCGGGCCAACTGAAGCTTTCTTT
NA,TRBV10-3,NA,TRBJ2-6,CAISESGGSGANVLTF,TGTGCCATCAGTGAGTCTGGGGGCTCTGGGGCCAACGTCCTGACTTTC
TRBD2,TRBV6-2/TRBV6-3,many,TRBJ2-1,CASSYPTSGGAWYNEQFF,TGTGCCAGCAGTTACCCGACTAGCGGGGGGGCTTGGTACAATGAGCAGTTCTTC
TRBD2,TRBV27,few,TRBJ2-2,CASSLTSGGAITGELFF,TGTGCCAGCAGTTTGACTAGCGGGGGGGCAATCACCGGGGAGCTGTTTTTT
NA,TRBV4-1,few,TRBJ2-1,CASSPTGLSRNEQFF,TGCGCCAGCAGTCCAACAGGCCTGAGTCGCAATGAGCAGTTCTTC
TRBD2,TRBV20-1,NA,TRBJ2-3,CSARLAGEGDTQYF,TGCAGTGCGCGACTAGCGGGGGAGGGAGATACGCAGTATTTT
NA,TRBV2,few,TRBJ2-3,CASLRDSTDTQYF,TGTGCCAGCCTTCGGGACTCAACAGATACGCAGTATTTT
TRBD2,TRBV20-1,NA,TRBJ2-7,CSASSGRVEQYF,TGCAGTGCTAGTTCCGGGAGGGTCGAGCAGTACTTC
NA,TRBV7-2,NA,TRBJ2-1,CASSSLDRYNEQFF,TGTGCCAGCAGCTCACTAGACAGATACAATGAGCAGTTCTTC
NA,TRBV4-1,few,TRBJ2-7,CASSQGRGTEQYF,TGCGCCAGCAGCCAAGGGAGGGGGACGGAGCAGTACTTC
TRBD1,TRBV20-1,NA,TRBJ1-4,CSADRGNEKLFF,TGCAGTGCTGACAGGGGGAATGAAAAACTGTTTTTT
NA,TRBV29-1,few,TRBJ2-2,CSVRVTGTGELFF,TGCAGCGTTAGAGTAACAGGTACCGGGGAGCTGTTTTTT
TRBD2,TRBV5-1,NA,TRBJ2-7,CASSTGLAGPDSYEQYF,TGCGCCAGCAGCACGGGACTAGCGGGACCCGACTCCTACGAGCAGTACTTC
TRBD1,TRBV7-2,NA,TRBJ2-7,CASSLPGQGAVSYEQYF,TGTGCCAGCAGCTTACCGGGACAGGGGGCGGTCTCCTACGAGCAGTACTTC
NA,TRBV5-8,few,TRBJ2-3,CASSLGELASDTQYF,TGTGCCAGCAGCTTGGGGGAACTAGCCTCGGATACGCAGTATTTT
NA,TRBV5-1,few,TRBJ1-1,CASSLPGSPEAFF,TGCGCCAGCAGCTTACCAGGGAGCCCTGAAGCTTTCTTT
NA,TRBV7-9,NA,TRBJ2-7,CASREGGVSEQYF,TGTGCCAGCAGGGAAGGAGGGGTGAGCGAGCAGTACTTC
NA,TRBV4-1,NA,TRBJ1-2,CASSQSDRRENYGYTF,TGCGCCAGCAGCCAATCGGACAGACGGGAAAACTATGGCTACACCTTC
TRBD1,TRBV7-3,NA,TRBJ2-1,CASSLTPGQSEQFF,TGTGCCAGCAGCTTAACCCCGGGACAGTCTGAGCAGTTCTTC
NA,TRBV7-8,NA,TRBJ1-6,CAISLGQGDNSPLHF,TGTGCCATCAGCTTAGGGCAGGGAGATAATTCACCCCTCCACTTT
TRBD1,TRBV7-6,NA,TRBJ2-1,CASSLGQGAPYNEQFF,TGTGCCAGCAGCTTAGGACAGGGGGCGCCGTACAATGAGCAGTTCTTC
NA,TRBV12-3/TRBV12-4,NA,TRBJ1-3,CASSLSGSGNTIYF,TGTGCCAGCAGTTTAAGTGGGTCTGGAAACACCATATATTTT
NA,TRBV3-1,few,TRBJ2-7,CASSPRASSYEQYF,TGTGCCAGCAGCCCAAGGGCGAGCTCCTACGAGCAGTACTTC
TRBD1,TRBV18,NA,TRBJ1-5,CASSSGQGHQPQHF,TGTGCCAGCTCATCCGGACAGGGACATCAGCCCCAGCATTTT
TRBD2,TRBV18,few,TRBJ2-1,CASSPPTGGSYNEQFF,TGTGCCAGCTCACCACCGACGGGCGGGAGCTACAATGAGCAGTTCTTC
NA,TRBV7-2,many,TRBJ2-5,CASSLDGSTGETQYF,TGTGCCAGCAGCTTAGATGGGTCCACCGGGGAGACCCAGTACTTC
NA,TRBV7-6,many,TRBJ2-1,CASSLKMVRNNEQFF,TGTGCCAGCAGCCTGAAGATGGTACGTAACAATGAGCAGTTCTTC
NA,TRBV20-1,few,TRBJ1-1,CSAHDGIEAFF,TGCAGTGCTCACGACGGAATTGAAGCTTTCTTT
TRBD1,TRBV19,few,TRBJ2-2,CASKQTGGFLSTGELFF,TGTGCCAGCAAACAGACAGGGGGCTTTTTGAGCACCGGGGAGCTGTTTTTT
NA,TRBV7-8,few,TRBJ2-3,CASSSFLADTQYF,TGTGCCAGCAGCTCCTTCTTGGCAGATACGCAGTATTTT
TRBD2,TRBV12-3/TRBV12-4,NA,TRBJ2-2,CASRLAGGLRELFF,TGTGCCAGCAGACTAGCGGGGGGGCTAAGGGAGCTGTTTTTT
NA,TRBV12-3/TRBV12-4,few,TRBJ1-1,CASSLGGPPEEAFF,TGTGCCAGCAGTTTGGGGGGTCCTCCGGAAGAAGCTTTCTTT
TRBD2,TRBV7-2,few,TRBJ2-3,CASSFSSGITDTQYF,TGTGCCAGCAGCTTTTCTAGCGGCATCACAGATACGCAGTATTTT
NA,TRBV4-3,few,TRBJ1-2,CASSQDGPEDGYTF,TGCGCCAGCAGCCAAGATGGACCAGAGGATGGCTACACCTTC
TRBD1,TRBV12-3/TRBV12-4,NA,TRBJ2-2,CASSPGDRVGTGELFF,TGTGCCAGCAGTCCTGGCGACAGGGTCGGCACCGGGGAGCTGTTTTTT
NA,TRBV7-2,once,TRBJ2-1,CASSSAWGYRDEQFF,TGTGCCAGCAGTTCGGCTTGGGGATACAGGGATGAGCAGTTCTTC
NA,TRBV5-6,few,TRBJ1-1,CASSLVSGIEAFF,TGTGCCAGCAGCTTGGTTTCGGGCATTGAAGCTTTCTTT
NA,TRBV24-1,many,TRBJ2-7,CATSTSPGYEQYF,TGTGCCACCAGTACTTCTCCCGGATACGAGCAGTACTTC
NA,TRBV14,few,TRBJ2-3,CASSPGHTTQYF,TGTGCCAGCAGCCCGGGACATACGACGCAGTATTTT
TRBD1,TRBV7-9,NA,TRBJ2-5,CASSLSGTGDQETQYF,TGTGCCAGCAGCTTATCCGGGACAGGGGATCAAGAGACCCAGTACTTC
TRBD2,TRBV6-2/TRBV6-3,few,TRBJ2-1,CASMKREVGYNEQFF,TGTGCCAGCATGAAGCGGGAGGTGGGGTACAATGAGCAGTTCTTC